The next 3 T cell receptor beta chains were all read from a single sample in a study of cytomegalovirus exposure and HLA in healthy donors. Both 60 Vbeta primers and 13 Jbeta primers went into the PCR. The method was immunoSEQ multiplex PCR; TCRdb's version includes in-frame clones alone and lacks a portion of them. The table lists 100,000 to 120,000 clones, more than 75% of them singletons. Specimen: PBMCs. These receptor sequences come from a man in his forties or fifties in good health and CMV-seronegative.

This rearrangement joins TRBV6-5 to TRBJ1-2; TRBD1 is a possible D gene (5 bases). Trimming removed 6 bases at V and 8 bases at J, with 16 bases between. The CDR3 length is 13 residues. CDR1 and CDR2 from the germline V gene are MNHEY and SVGAGI. The CDR3 sequence: CASSPDSLKGYTF. DNA for the CDR3: TGTGCCAGCAGCCCCGACAGCCTAAAAGGCTACACCTTC.

The sample holds a few counts of this clone. The J gene is TRBJ1-1, the V gene TRBV5-5; a possible D gene is TRBD1 (6 bases). The ends were cut back, 2 bases at V and 2 bases at J, with 7 bases in the middle. This CDR3 has 13 residues. Germline loops: CDR1 SGHKS, CDR2 YYEKEE (reference sequence). Here the CDR3 reads CASSLQGNTEAFF. CDR3 nucleotides: TGTGCCAGCAGCTTACAGGGAAACACTGAAGCTTTCTTT.

This clone came up a few times. The chain employs TRBV6-1 and TRBJ1-6; D is uncertain. CDR1 is MNHNS and CDR2 is SASEGT in the germline V gene. V shed 7 bases and J shed 8 bases, with 18 bases lying between them. CDR3 length equals 15 residues. The CDR3 region is CASTLRGSSDSPLHF. CDR3 in DNA: TGTGCCAGCACCCTCAGAGGAAGTTCGGATTCACCCCTCCACTTT.